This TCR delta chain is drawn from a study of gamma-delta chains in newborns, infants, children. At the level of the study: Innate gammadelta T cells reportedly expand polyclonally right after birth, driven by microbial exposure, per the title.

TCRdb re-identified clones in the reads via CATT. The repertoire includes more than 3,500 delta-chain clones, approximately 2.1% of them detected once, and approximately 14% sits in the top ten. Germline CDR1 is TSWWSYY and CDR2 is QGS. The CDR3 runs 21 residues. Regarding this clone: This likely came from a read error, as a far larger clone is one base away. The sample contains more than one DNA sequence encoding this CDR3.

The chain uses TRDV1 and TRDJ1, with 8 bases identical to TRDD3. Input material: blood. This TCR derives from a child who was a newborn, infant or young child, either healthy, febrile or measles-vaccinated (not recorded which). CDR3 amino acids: CALGEYHPNTGGLPYTDKLIF. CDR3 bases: TGTGCTCTTGGGGAATACCACCCGAATACTGGGGGTCTTCCTTACACCGATAAACTCATTTTT.